This T cell receptor (beta chain) emerged from a study of blood T cell repertoires in COVID-19. Study in general: Samples representing acute and convalescent COVID-19 were sourced from the United States, Italy and Spain. Sources were T cells, B-cell-depleted T cells, or PBMCs; the material itself was cDNA or gDNA.

The table came from immunoSEQ multiplex PCR; TCRdb's copy has only in-frame clones and leaves some out. This repertoire shows over 70,000 clones, approximately 80% found once; its top ten account for roughly 6%. This CDR3 has 16 amino acids. V lost 5 bases and J 0 bases, leaving 16 bases between the germline ends. Germline assignment: CDR1 SGHVS and CDR2 FQNEAQ. Seattle's enrolled individuals joined amid active infection and were then monitored longitudinally. This clone was found many times. The specimen sequenced was peripheral blood. The TCR comes from a man aged 70 or older with COVID-19, enrolled during active disease. The V call is TRBV7-8, the J call TRBJ1-1; D perhaps matches TRBD1 (6 bases). In DNA, the CDR3 is TGTGCCAGCAGCCAAAACAGGGCAGGAATGAACACTGAAGCTTTCTTT. Its protein is CASSQNRAGMNTEAFF. Complete variable domain (other parts from reference TRBV7-8 and TRBJ1-1): GAGVSQSPRYKVAKRGQDVALRCDPISGHVSLFWYQQALGQGPEFLTYFQNEAQLDKSGLPSDRFFAERPEGSVSTLKIQRTQQEDSAVYLCASSQNRAGMNTEAFFGQGTRLTVV.